The rows below give T cell receptor beta chains drawn from one sample of a study of tumor-infiltrating lymphocytes in glioblastoma multiforme. TCRdb redid the calling of the multiplex PCR reads with MiXCR, one entry per CDR3 protein. The sample holds some 32,000 distinct CDR3 sequences, roughly 64% seen once. Specimen: brain tumor tissue. The receptors were gathered from a male donor with glioblastoma. The CDR3 runs from the conserved cysteine through the conserved F or W. A D gene is named only where the DNA matches it firmly. For some rows the clone size is stated as once, few or many, or as a class when expanded; others skip it.

d_gene,v_gene,abundance,j_gene,CDR3aa,CDR3nt
NA,TRBV6-1,many,TRBJ1-2,CASSEEFWGDNYGYTF,TGTGCCAGCAGTGAAGAATTCTGGGGCGACAACTATGGCTACACCTTC
NA,TRBV28,NA,TRBJ2-5,CASSEAQETQYF,TGTGCCAGCAGCGAGGCCCAAGAGACCCAGTACTTC
TRBD1,TRBV6-1,many,TRBJ1-5,CASSVIGRGSDQPQHF,TGTGCCAGCAGTGTAATCGGCAGGGGGTCGGATCAGCCCCAGCATTTT
NA,TRBV29-1,NA,TRBJ2-5,CSVESPNRETQYF,TGCAGTGTTGAATCTCCTAACCGAGAGACCCAGTACTTC
NA,TRBV18,few,TRBJ1-2,CASSIQDDGYTF,TGTGCCAGCTCGATACAGGATGATGGCTACACCTTC
NA,TRBV20-1,many,TRBJ2-5,CSASRRGEVLQETQYF,TGCAGTGCTAGTCGTCGGGGCGAAGTGCTTCAAGAGACCCAGTACTTC
NA,TRBV12-3/TRBV12-4,few,TRBJ2-7,CASTWGVGAYEQYF,TGTGCCAGCACTTGGGGAGTAGGCGCCTACGAGCAGTACTTC
TRBD2,TRBV6-1,NA,TRBJ2-1,CASTDSGRAYEQFF,TGTGCCAGCACCGATAGCGGGAGGGCCTATGAGCAGTTCTTC
TRBD1,TRBV6-5,few,TRBJ2-2,CASSYSQGAGELFF,TGTGCCAGCAGTTATAGTCAGGGGGCCGGGGAGCTGTTTTTT
NA,TRBV11-2,NA,TRBJ2-1,CASSLGVRRNEQFF,TGTGCCAGCAGCCTAGGCGTGAGGCGCAATGAGCAGTTCTTC
NA,TRBV7-8,NA,TRBJ1-6,CASSPYAGKSSLHF,TGTGCCAGCAGCCCCTATGCGGGGAAATCATCCCTCCACTTC
TRBD2,TRBV20-1,NA,TRBJ2-1,CSPSTSGRATHNEQFF,TGCAGTCCTAGTACTAGCGGGAGGGCCACCCACAATGAGCAGTTCTTC
NA,TRBV11-2,many,TRBJ2-3,CASSLQQGGDTQYF,TGTGCCAGCAGCTTACAGCAGGGGGGAGATACGCAGTATTTT
TRBD1,TRBV11-1,NA,TRBJ2-5,CASSPGTEETQYF,TGTGCCAGCAGCCCCGGGACAGAAGAGACCCAGTACTTC
TRBD1,TRBV11-2,medium-sized,TRBJ1-2,CASSLNQGDGYTF,TGTGCCAGCAGCTTAAACCAGGGGGATGGCTACACCTTC
TRBD1,TRBV6-5,NA,TRBJ2-7,CASSLLQGNPYEQHF,TGTGCCAGCAGTTTGCTACAGGGGAACCCTTACGAGCAGCACTTC
NA,TRBV6-2/TRBV6-3,NA,TRBJ2-7,CASSYSSAEQCF,TGTGCCAGCAGTTACTCATCGGCCGAGCAGTGCTTC
NA,TRBV2,once,TRBJ2-3,CASSDGGSTDTQYF,TGTGCCAGCAGTGATGGGGGAAGCACAGATACGCAGTATTTT
NA,TRBV12-3/TRBV12-4,NA,TRBJ2-5,CASSLLETHYF,TGTGCCAGCAGTCTCTTGGAGACCCATTACTTC
NA,TRBV20-1,NA,TRBJ2-1,CNASPGELMGNYEQFF,TGCAATGCTAGCCCCGGGGAACTAATGGGTAACTATGAGCAGTTCTTT
NA,TRBV12-3/TRBV12-4,few,TRBJ2-4,CASSTTGLSGEWEAKNIQYF,TGTGCCAGCAGTACCACCGGACTATCGGGAGAGTGGGAAGCCAAAAACATTCAATACTTC
NA,TRBV29-1,many,TRBJ2-7,CSVVLTGSRYEQYF,TGCAGCGTTGTGTTGACTGGCAGCCGCTACGAGCAGTACTTC
NA,TRBV7-9,few,TRBJ1-1,CASSLRREKSEVFF,TGTGCCAGCAGCTTACGGAGGGAAAAGTCTGAGGTTTTCTTT
NA,TRBV6-2/TRBV6-3,medium-sized,TRBJ2-1,CASSQLEYNEQFF,TGTGCCAGCAGTCAACTAGAATACAATGAGCAGTTCTTC
NA,TRBV20-1,NA,TRBJ1-1,CSASGQLNIEASF,TGCAGTGCTAGTGGACAGTTGAACATTGAAGCTTCCTTT
TRBD1,TRBV11-3,NA,TRBJ2-1,CASSLGEGQGLYKEQSF,TGTGCGAGCAGCTTAGGTGAAGGACAGGGATTATACAAAGAGCAGTCCTTC